Presented here are 16 T cell receptor beta chains from one specimen sequenced in a study of identical twins. TCRdb re-derived calls from the 5' RACE reads in MiXCR, one entry per CDR3 protein. The repertoire holds about 890,000 distinct CDR3 sequences, over 9% seen once, with around 1.5% in the top ten. In addition, the sample was reused for a study of yellow fever vaccine responses in identical twins.

Sequencing was carried out using PBMCs. These receptors came from a woman aged 18-29 years in good health.

This clonotype occurred many times. This chain links TRBV20-1 with TRBJ1-1; D unclear. V was clipped by 6 bases and J by 4 bases, with 15 bases between them. The CDR3 is 13 residues long. Germline CDR1 and CDR2: DFQATT and SNEGSKA (reference sequence). DNA for the CDR3: TGCAGTGCCCTTATTGATTTAGGCACTGAAGCTTTCTTT. This codes for CSALIDLGTEAFF.

This clonotype was observed a handful of times. The chain uses TRBV21-1 and TRBJ2-3; the table's D call TRBD1 went unverified against the DNA. TRBV21-1 is tagged as a pseudogene. The CDR3 runs 15 residues. CDR3 sequence reads: CASSKAHRDGDTQYF. In DNA form, the CDR3 reads TGTGCCAGCAGCAAAGCCCACAGGGACGGCGATACGCAGTATTTT.

This clonotype has a handful of counts. V and J are TRBV12-3 or TRBV12-4 and TRBJ2-7, with 10 bases aligning to TRBD2. V lost 6 bases, J lost 6 bases, and 20 bases stayed unmatched. The CDR3 extends over 18 amino acids. Here the CDR3 reads CASSPRSLAGVQNGEQYF. CDR3 sequence (DNA): TGTGCCAGCAGCCCCCGTAGTCTAGCGGGAGTACAGAATGGCGAGCAGTACTTC.

This clonotype was seen more than once but under ten times. This chain connects TRBV20-1 to TRBJ2-3; 11 nucleotides match TRBD2. Germline V gene lookup returns CDR1 DFQATT and CDR2 SNEGSKA (reference sequence). CDR3 size: 16 residues. The junction had 5 bases not matched to a gene; V was cut back by 0 bases and J by 3 bases. CDR3 DNA: TGCAGTGCTAGAGATCTGACTAGCGGGACGACAGATACGCAGTATTTT. Residues: CSARDLTSGTTDTQYF.

The rearrangement uses TRBV2 and TRBJ2-3; a weak D match, TRBD1 (5 bases). The V gene's germline CDR1 is SNHLY and CDR2 FYNNEI. This CDR3 contains 14 residues. Trimming removed 8 bases at V and 0 bases at J, with 12 bases between. The CDR3 nucleotides read TGTGCCAGCCTTCGACAGCTAAGCACAGATACGCAGTATTTT. This encodes CASLRQLSTDTQYF.

This clonotype has a handful of counts. The chain combines TRBV6-4 with TRBJ2-1; D remains ambiguous. The CDR3 loop spans 15 amino acids. CDR1 is MRHNA and CDR2 is SNTAGT in the germline V gene. The V end lost 4 bases, the J end lost 5 bases, and 15 bases lay between the germline ends. The CDR3 sequence: CASSVHPMPHNEQFF. The DNA for the CDR3 is TGTGCCAGCAGTGTCCACCCAATGCCACACAATGAGCAGTTCTTC.

In this sample, this clonotype turned up a few times. The rearrangement uses TRBV20-1 and TRBJ2-1, with 7 nucleotides matching TRBD2. V shed 5 bases and J 4 bases; nucleotides not matched to a gene: 11. From germline, CDR1 is DFQATT and CDR2 SNEGSKA (reference sequence). The CDR3 length is 15 residues. This CDR3 reads CSAEETSVGYNEQFF. The CDR3 DNA is TGCAGTGCTGAGGAAACTAGCGTGGGGTACAATGAGCAGTTCTTC.

This clonotype was found a few times. This rearrangement joins TRBV20-1 to TRBJ1-5, with TRBD1 as a possible D gene (5 bases). The V and J ends lost 1 base and 2 bases respectively, with 21 bases between them. This CDR3 comprises 18 residues. Looked up from germline, CDR1 is DFQATT and CDR2 is SNEGSKA (reference sequence). DNA of the CDR3: TGCAGTGCTAGAGGGGGGAGCGGCGGCGGGCAGGGCAATCAGCCCCAGCATTTT. It yields the protein CSARGGSGGGQGNQPQHF.

The sample holds a few counts of this clonotype. The V call is TRBV12-3 or TRBV12-4, the J call TRBJ1-4; D not resolved. The V end was cut by 7 bases, the J end by 5 bases, with 8 bases between. This CDR3 region has 12 residues. The CDR3 region is CASKNGNEKLFF. DNA of the CDR3: TGTGCCAGCAAGAACGGGAATGAAAAACTGTTTTTT.

This clonotype was observed a few times. This chain uses TRBV29-1 with TRBJ1-5; the match to TRBD1 covers 8 bases. From germline, CDR1 is SQVTM and CDR2 ANQGSEA. The CDR3 is made up of 13 amino acids. The J segment lost 7 bases and the V segment lost 3 bases, leaving 5 bases of the junction unmatched. CDR3 bases: TGCAGCGTTGAGGACAGGGAAGGCCAGCCCCAGCATTTT. The encoded protein is CSVEDREGQPQHF.

The chain has TRBV6-1 and TRBJ1-2, with D uncertain. Germline V gives CDR1 MNHNS, CDR2 SASEGT. The germline V and J ends were trimmed by 11 bases and 3 bases, with 16 bases remaining between them. The CDR3 length is 13 residues. CDR3 sequence reads: CAGAAGRYYGYTF. CDR3 nucleotide sequence: TGTGCCGGCGCCGCGGGTCGTTACTATGGCTACACCTTC.

V usage is TRBV5-1 and J usage is TRBJ1-2; maybe TRBD1 (5 bases). The V end lost 5 bases, the J end lost 2 bases, and 16 bases lay between the germline ends. Germline lookup yields CDR1 SGHRS and CDR2 YFSETQ. The CDR3 length is 15 residues. The CDR3 region is CASRWGRNSNYGYTF. The DNA of the CDR3 is TGCGCCAGCAGGTGGGGGAGGAATTCAAACTATGGCTACACCTTC.

This clonotype was seen only a few times. The rearrangement links TRBV27 to TRBJ2-2; D possibly corresponds to TRBD2 (7 bases). Trimming pared 3 bases from V and 4 bases from J, leaving 12 bases between. Germline lookup yields CDR1 MNHEY and CDR2 SMNVEV (reference sequence). The CDR3 is 15 amino acids. The CDR3 region has the DNA TGTGCCAGCAGTTTCACGGGGGGCCCCACCGGGGAGCTGTTTTTT. Encoded protein: CASSFTGGPTGELFF.

For this clonotype: One end of the junction does not line up with germline, which may come from a read error. The chain recombines TRBV3-1 with TRBJ2-3, with D possibly TRBD1 on 5 matching bases. CDR3 length: 15 residues. Per the germline V gene, CDR1 is LGHDT and CDR2 is YNNKEL (reference sequence). Here the CDR3 DNA reads TGTGCCAGCACCCAAGCGTCGGGCAGGGCAGATACGCAGTATTTT. The encoded protein is CASTQASGRADTQYF.

This clonotype was detected a few times. The chain is built from TRBV19 and TRBJ2-1, with D perhaps TRBD2 (6 bases). The CDR3 extends over 20 amino acids. Germline CDR1 LNHDA, CDR2 SQIVND (reference sequence). Trimming took 4 bases from V and 0 from J, leaving 25 bases between them. The CDR3 sequence: CASSRSILGGGVSSYNEQFF. The CDR3 coding sequence is TGTGCCAGTAGTAGAAGTATATTAGGAGGCGGGGTGAGCTCCTACAATGAGCAGTTCTTC.

The J gene is TRBJ2-5, the V gene TRBV6-5; 8 bases match TRBD2. Trimming cost V 6 bases and J 10 bases; bases outside gene matches: 7. The CDR3 contains 12 residues. CDR1 and CDR2 from the germline V gene are MNHEY and SVGAGI. In nucleotides, the CDR3 is TGTGCCAGCAGGCCACTCGGGGGGGACCAGTACTTC. Amino acid sequence: CASRPLGGDQYF.